This T cell receptor beta chain was recorded in a study of T cell repertoires in cytomegalovirus infection. About the study: Public TCR beta signature analysis indicated the presence of both CMV infection and matching HLA type. Study-wide results and limits: HLA-C-restricted, CMV-specific TCR beta clonotypes were dominant ex vivo. There were carriers of CMV plus the relevant HLA, and cumulative public TCR beta family frequency identified them.

TCRdb itself ran the reads through MiXCR, one entry per CDR3 protein. The sample carries 900,000 to 950,000 distinct CDR3 sequences, roughly 31% recorded once. With 3 bases removed from V and 3 bases from J, the gap between germline ends came to 10 bases. The germline V gene encodes CDR1 SGHRS and CDR2 YFSETQ. The CDR3 consists of 13 residues. In this sample, this clonotype turned up many times. Its antigen is as yet unknown. The V call is TRBV5-1, the J call TRBJ2-7; D may be TRBD1 (6 bases). The sample in question was cultured CD8+ T cells from PBMCs, obtained from culture after CMV antigen stimulation. The receptor was isolated from a human donor in good health (CMV status not recorded). Some clones in this sample may be carry-over from other donors' samples. CDR3 in DNA: TGCGCCAGCAGCTGGGGACACCTCTACGAGCAGTACTTC. It specifies CASSWGHLYEQYF. Full variable domain (outside the CDR3, taken from reference TRBV5-1 and TRBJ2-7): KAGVTQTPRYLIKTRGQQVTLSCSPISGHRSVSWYQQTPGQGLQFLFEYFSETQRNKGNFPGRFSGRQFSNSRSEMNVSTLELGDSALYLCASSWGHLYEQYFGPGTRLTVT.